The 30 T cell receptor beta chains presented below share a single source sample, sequenced in a study of identical twins listed by TCRdb under 2016. The library was obtained by 5' RACE. TCRdb lists the instrument as Illumina HiSeq 2000. The raw public reads went through TCRdb reprocessing: fastp at Q25, MiXCR clone calling, in-frame beta chains kept. Rows are unified per CDR3 protein, each entry keeping the most common DNA and genes. Recorded for this sample are hundreds of thousands of distinct CDR3 sequences; roughly 8% of them occurred a single time. The ten largest clones take up about 0.98% of the sample. The data were also submitted as part of a second study, on yellow fever vaccine responses in identical twins.

The sequenced sample was PBMCs. The receptor set was obtained from a woman aged 18-29 years in good health.

The chain joins TRBV5-6 to TRBJ2-5; 7 bases are a match to TRBD1. Unmatched junction bases numbered 5, after V lost 1 base and J lost 5 bases. This CDR3 is built from 14 residues. CDR1 and CDR2 (germline): SGHDT, YYEEEE. The CDR3 sequence is CASSLWSGGETQYF. The CDR3 region has the DNA TGTGCCAGCAGCTTGTGGTCAGGGGGTGAGACCCAGTACTTC.

V is TRBV12-3 or TRBV12-4 and J is TRBJ2-2; the D call may be TRBD1 or TRBD2 (5 bases each). The CDR3 spans 14 residues. Trimming cost V 3 bases and J 4 bases, with 9 bases left between them. As DNA, the CDR3 is TGTGCCAGCAGTTTCCGGGACGGCACCGGGGAGCTGTTTTTT. This gives the protein CASSFRDGTGELFF.

This clonotype was seen at least ten times. The chain employs TRBV5-1 and TRBJ2-1, with 7 bases lining up with TRBD2. V dropped 3 bases and J dropped 0; count of bases not matched to a gene: 12. Germline CDR1 and CDR2: SGHRS and YFSETQ. The CDR3 runs to 18 residues. The CDR3 DNA follows: TGCGCCAGCAGCTGGGAGGGGATCGAAGGGTACTCCTACAATGAGCAGTTCTTC. This gives the protein CASSWEGIEGYSYNEQFF.

In the case of this clonotype: This may arise from a read error, as a much more abundant clone is one base away. The genes are TRBV4-1 and TRBJ2-7; weak D call: TRBD2 (5 bases). This CDR3 has 15 residues. Germline V gene lookup returns CDR1 MGHRA and CDR2 YSYEKL. Trimming left V 0 bases short and J 4 bases short, with 13 bases between. CDR3 loop: CASSQESSWFYEQYF. The CDR3 nucleotides read TGCGCCAGCAGCCAAGAGTCTAGCTGGTTTTACGAGCAGTACTTC.

The rearrangement uses TRBV10-3 and TRBJ2-7; D perhaps matches TRBD2 (5 bases). Trimming took 2 bases from V and 6 from J, leaving 29 bases between them. The CDR3 is 19 amino acids. Germline CDR1 reads ENHRY; CDR2 reads SYGVKD. Here the CDR3 DNA reads TGTGCCATCAGTGAGCGGAGTAGGGCTGATAGATCTTACGCGGGCGAGCAGTACTTC. Protein product: CAISERSRADRSYAGEQYF.

This chain uses TRBV11-1 with TRBJ2-2; 10 bases are a match to TRBD1. V gave up 5 bases and J gave up 4 bases; unmatched junction bases: 16. CDR3 length: 19 residues. The germline V gene has CDR1 SGHAT and CDR2 FQDESV (reference sequence). CDR3 nucleotides: TGTGCCAGCAGCGCCATTAGGGGACAGGGGTCTAAAGTCACCGGGGAGCTGTTTTTT. It specifies CASSAIRGQGSKVTGELFF.

This clonotype was seen more than once but under ten times. V usage is TRBV12-3 or TRBV12-4 and J usage is TRBJ2-5; 8 bases match TRBD1. The CDR3 sequence is 15 residues long. With 3 bases clipped from V and 5 bases from J, the junction kept 8 bases outside the gene matches. CDR3 protein: CASSFGTGFAETQYF. Written as DNA, the CDR3 is TGTGCCAGCAGTTTCGGGACAGGTTTCGCGGAGACCCAGTACTTC.

This clonotype was counted a few times. V is TRBV20-1 and J is TRBJ1-1; D is possibly TRBD1 (5 bases). The V end lost 6 bases, the J end lost 6 bases, and 17 bases lay between the germline ends. Germline lookup yields CDR1 DFQATT and CDR2 SNEGSKA (reference sequence). This CDR3 contains 13 residues. The CDR3 sequence is CSAPEVKGSEAFF. CDR3 DNA: TGCAGTGCCCCCGAAGTAAAGGGGTCTGAAGCTTTCTTT.

This clonotype was seen many times. This rearrangement joins TRBV12-3 or TRBV12-4 to TRBJ2-3; unclear D gene. This CDR3 has 12 amino acids. The V end was cut by 6 bases, the J end by 5 bases, with 9 bases between. The CDR3 reads CASSPGGDTQYF. CDR3 coding DNA: TGTGCCAGCAGCCCCGGCGGAGATACGCAGTATTTT.

The chain has TRBV6-5 and TRBJ1-2; possible D gene TRBD1, 5 bases. This CDR3 spans 15 amino acids. CDR1 MNHEY and CDR2 SVGAGI come from the germline V gene. Trimming left V 2 bases short and J 2 bases short, with 12 bases between. CDR3 bases: TGTGCCAGCAGTTACGGCATCGGGGGAAACTATGGCTACACCTTC. Its protein is CASSYGIGGNYGYTF.

The sample holds a few counts of this clonotype. The chain carries TRBV2 and TRBJ2-4; D is unresolved. Trimming took 3 bases from V and 13 from J, leaving 10 bases between them. The CDR3 is 11 residues long. The germline CDR1 and CDR2 sequences are SNHLY and FYNNEI. The CDR3 DNA sequence: TGTGCCAGCAGTGACCTCGGACGGCAGTACTTC. Its translation is CASSDLGRQYF. The variable domain in full, with the rest retrieved from reference TRBV2 and TRBJ2-4, is EPEVTQTPSHQVTQMGQEVILRCVPISNHLYFYWYRQILGQKVEFLVSFYNNEISEKSEIFDDQFSVERPDGSNFTLKIRSTKLEDSAMYFCASSDLGRQYFGAGTRLSVL.

A few counts support this clonotype. The chain employs TRBV7-9 and TRBJ2-7; unclear D gene. Trimming took 1 base from V and 10 from J, leaving 11 bases between them. The CDR3 has 12 residues. In germline, CDR1 is SEHNR, CDR2 FQNEAQ (reference sequence). The CDR3 DNA sequence: TGTGCCAGCAGCTTAGGTGAGGTTGGACAGTACTTC. The encoded protein is CASSLGEVGQYF.

CDR3 sequence (DNA): TGCAGTGCTAGAAAGGGACAGGGGGCGCGGGCGGAGACCCAGTACTTC. Protein: CSARKGQGARAETQYF. The genes are TRBV20-1 and TRBJ2-5, with TRBD1 matching 12 bases. The CDR3 runs to 16 residues. V dropped 2 bases and J dropped 5; count of bases not matched to a gene: 9. CDR1 and CDR2 from the germline V gene are DFQATT and SNEGSKA (reference sequence).

A few counts support this clonotype. The V call is TRBV29-1, the J call TRBJ2-7, with a tentative D call TRBD1 (6 bases). Trimming pared 5 bases from V and 2 bases from J, leaving 10 bases between. CDR3 size: 12 residues. Germline assignment: CDR1 SQVTM and CDR2 ANQGSEA. The CDR3 here is CSVSTGPYEQYF. The CDR3 coding sequence is TGCAGCGTTTCGACAGGCCCCTACGAGCAGTACTTC.

This clonotype has ten or more counts. This chain joins TRBV28 and TRBJ2-1; no reliable D call. CDR3 length: 14 residues. CDR1 and CDR2 from the germline V gene are MDHEN and SYDVKM. The V and J ends lost 7 bases and 5 bases respectively, with 15 bases between them. CDR3 amino acids: CASITPGRHNEQFF. The CDR3 nucleotides read TGTGCCAGCATAACGCCGGGCCGCCACAATGAGCAGTTCTTC.

The chain uses TRBV2 and TRBJ2-7, with 10 positions matching TRBD2. Germline V CDR1 and CDR2: SNHLY, FYNNEI. This CDR3 has 14 amino acids. The ends lost 10 bases at V and 2 bases at J; junction bases unmatched: 8. CDR3 residues: CATSQAGGAYEQYF. The CDR3 DNA sequence: TGTGCCACCAGCCAAGCGGGAGGGGCCTACGAGCAGTACTTC. Variable domain in full (rest from reference TRBV2 and TRBJ2-7): EPEVTQTPSHQVTQMGQEVILRCVPISNHLYFYWYRQILGQKVEFLVSFYNNEISEKSEIFDDQFSVERPDGSNFTLKIRSTKLEDSAMYFCATSQAGGAYEQYFGPGTRLTVT.

This clonotype was observed a few times. J is TRBJ1-3 and V is TRBV29-1; unclear D gene. CDR1 SQVTM and CDR2 ANQGSEA come from the germline V gene. The CDR3 runs to 12 residues. Trimming cost V 0 bases and J 3 bases, with 3 bases left between them. The CDR3 loop is CSVEDFGNTIYF. In nucleotides, the CDR3 is TGCAGCGTTGAAGATTTTGGAAACACCATATATTTT.

This clonotype has ten or more counts. The chain recombines TRBV5-1 with TRBJ2-3; tentatively, D is TRBD1 (6 bases). Deletions cut 4 bases from V and 0 bases from J, with 15 bases between. Germline V CDR1 and CDR2: SGHRS, YFSETQ. CDR3 length: 16 amino acids. The CDR3 loop is CASSHGTPASTDTQYF. As DNA, the CDR3 is TGCGCCAGCAGCCACGGGACACCCGCTAGCACAGATACGCAGTATTTT.

This clonotype was seen many times. This chain links TRBV5-1 with TRBJ2-7; tentative D call: TRBD1 (5 bases). The CDR3 is 15 amino acids. V gave up 0 bases and J gave up 3 bases, with 13 bases separating them. Looked up from germline, CDR1 is SGHRS and CDR2 is YFSETQ. The CDR3 spells CASSLEAGIGYEQYF. CDR3 in DNA: TGCGCCAGCAGCTTGGAGGCAGGGATTGGCTACGAGCAGTACTTC.

This clonotype was seen many times. This CDR3 reads CASTILSSGEAFF. The DNA for the CDR3 is TGTGCCAGCACCATACTAAGTTCGGGTGAAGCTTTCTTT. This chain uses TRBV12-3 or TRBV12-4 with TRBJ1-1; D is unresolved. Between the trimmed V and J ends, which lost 7 bases and 7 bases, there was a span of 16 bases. The CDR3 totals 13 residues.

This clonotype was counted only a few times. The gene calls are TRBV20-1 and TRBJ2-7; D is ambiguous. Per germline, CDR1 DFQATT and CDR2 SNEGSKA (reference sequence). The CDR3 extends over 13 amino acids. The germline V and J ends were trimmed by 0 bases and 3 bases, with 9 bases remaining between them. The CDR3 is CSARDPTNYEQYF. The DNA for the CDR3 is TGCAGTGCTAGAGATCCCACAAACTACGAGCAGTACTTC.

This chain joins TRBV20-1 and TRBJ2-1, with 11 bases fitting TRBD2. The CDR3 contains 15 residues. The ends lost 7 bases at V and 4 bases at J; junction bases unmatched: 9. CDR1 is DFQATT, CDR2 SNEGSKA, per germline (reference sequence). CDR3 sequence reads: CSVSSGRPRYNEQFF. CDR3 nucleotide sequence: TGCAGTGTGTCTAGCGGGAGGCCCAGATACAATGAGCAGTTCTTC.

This clonotype was seen ten or more times. The V gene is TRBV25-1, the J gene TRBJ1-2; D gene ambiguous. Germline V gene data show CDR1 as MGHDK and CDR2 as SYGVNS. Trimming took 5 bases from V and 7 from J, leaving 14 bases between them. The CDR3 totals 13 residues. The CDR3 nucleotides are TGTGCCAGCAGTCCCACCTCTCGTGGTGGCTACACCTTC. Protein sequence: CASSPTSRGGYTF.

This clonotype was seen a few times. The rearrangement joins TRBV6-2 or TRBV6-3 to TRBJ2-1; TRBD2 agrees at 12 bases. The CDR3 contains 14 residues. The germline V gene encodes CDR1 MNHEY and CDR2 SVGEGT. J was trimmed by 5 bases and V by 6 bases; bases with no gene match: 2. CDR3 sequence reads: CASRTSGSHNEQFF. In DNA form, the CDR3 reads TGTGCCAGCAGGACTAGCGGGAGTCACAATGAGCAGTTCTTC.

This clonotype was seen repeatedly, ten times or more. This CDR3 is CATSDNRGTGGETQYF. The CDR3, as DNA: TGTGCCACCAGTGATAACCGCGGGACAGGAGGGGAGACCCAGTACTTC. The chain is built from TRBV24-1 and TRBJ2-5; 8 bases are a match to TRBD1. The CDR3 extends over 16 amino acids. Germline CDR1 is KGHDR and CDR2 is SFDVKD. V gave up 3 bases and J gave up 5 bases; unmatched junction bases: 10.

This clonotype has a handful of counts. The chain is built from TRBV6-5 and TRBJ1-1; a weak D match, TRBD1 (5 bases). From germline, CDR1 is MNHEY and CDR2 SVGAGI. CDR3 length: 13 residues. The V gene lost 2 bases and the J gene lost 4 bases, with 8 bases spanning the gap. The CDR3 nucleotides are TGTGCCAGCAGTTACGAAGACAGCACTGAAGCTTTCTTT. It encodes CASSYEDSTEAFF.

The chain is built from TRBV11-2 and TRBJ1-1; D uncertain. Germline loops: CDR1 SGHAT, CDR2 FQNNGV. V was trimmed by 11 bases and J by 4 bases, leaving 14 bases between them. The CDR3 consists of 12 residues. Here the CDR3 DNA reads TGTGCCTTACGGTTCGCCGGCACTGAAGCTTTCTTT. It encodes CALRFAGTEAFF.

This clonotype has ten or more counts. The V gene is TRBV15, the J gene TRBJ2-2, with D perhaps TRBD1 (6 bases). This CDR3 region has 17 residues. Trimming removed 0 bases from V and 1 base from J, with 12 bases in between. The germline CDR1 and CDR2 sequences are LNHNV and YYDKDF (reference sequence). The CDR3 loop is CATSRDPTGLNTGELFF. The DNA of the CDR3 is TGTGCCACCAGCAGAGACCCGACAGGTCTGAACACCGGGGAGCTGTTTTTT.

The genes are TRBV7-2 and TRBJ1-5; no reliable D call. This CDR3 spans 13 amino acids. Germline loops: CDR1 SGHTA, CDR2 FQGNSA. The V end was cut by 5 bases, the J end by 4 bases, with 9 bases between. CDR3 bases: TGTGCCAGCAGCGTTATAGGAAATCAGCCCCAGCATTTT. Translated: CASSVIGNQPQHF.

V is TRBV29-1 and J is TRBJ2-7; 12 nucleotides match TRBD2. CDR1 is SQVTM and CDR2 is ANQGSEA in the germline V gene. There are 14 residues in the CDR3. The V gene end was trimmed by 1 base and the J gene end by 3 bases; junction bases not matched to a gene: 1. CDR3 bases: TGCAGCGTTGAAGGGACTAGCGGGATCTACGAGCAGTACTTC. Residues: CSVEGTSGIYEQYF.